The rows below give T cell receptor beta chains drawn from one sample of a study of Graves' ophthalmopathy and Graves' hyperthyroidism. TCRdb re-called the multiplex PCR reads with MiXCR, one entry per CDR3 protein. The data contain about 1.2 million distinct CDR3 sequences, about 38% of them singletons. Sequencing was performed on peripheral blood or thyroid tissue (not recorded which). These receptors were taken from an adult man with Graves' hyperthyroidism. The CDR3 runs from the conserved cysteine through the conserved F or W. A D gene is named only where the DNA matches it firmly. A row's size may be missing; if present it is once, few, many or a size class.

J gene | V gene | clone size | D gene | CDR3 DNA | CDR3 protein
TRBJ1-1 | TRBV19 | NA | TRBD1 | TGTGCCAGTAGTATTCCCCCGACAGGGCGCACTGAAGCTTTCTTT | CASSIPPTGRTEAFF
TRBJ1-1 | TRBV10-3 | NA | TRBD1 | TGTGCCATCAGAAAAGGGACAGGGTTGATAACTTTCTTT | CAIRKGTGLITFF
TRBJ1-2 | TRBV19 | many | TRBD1 | TGTGCCAGTATGGGAAGACAGGGAGTCGATGGCTACACCTTC | CASMGRQGVDGYTF
TRBJ1-2 | TRBV5-8 | few | NA | TGTGCCAGCCGGGAGTGGGCCCCTAACTATGGCTACACCTTC | CASREWAPNYGYTF
TRBJ2-5 | TRBV6-2/TRBV6-3 | NA | TRBD2 | TGTGCCATCAGCAAAGGGAGCGGGGCAGAGACCCAGTACTTC | CAISKGSGAETQYF
TRBJ2-2 | TRBV24-1 | many | NA | TGTGCCACCAAGGCCCGGGCGAACACCGGGGAGCTGTTTTTT | CATKARANTGELFF
TRBJ1-1 | TRBV25-1 | NA | NA | TGTGCCAGCATCGAAGGCGGGGGGCTTCCTGAAGCTTTCTTT | CASIEGGGLPEAFF
TRBJ1-4 | TRBV20-1 | many | NA | TGCAGTGCTAGCAGGGAGCGCAGGGATAAAAATGAAAAACTGTTTTTT | CSASRERRDKNEKLFF
TRBJ2-2 | TRBV5-1 | many | NA | TGCGCCAGCAGCCTCCGGGACGGAAACACCGGGGAGCTGTTTTTT | CASSLRDGNTGELFF
TRBJ2-2 | TRBV6-5 | few | NA | TGTGCCAGCAGTTCACTTGGAAGGGGTTCGAACACCGGGGAGCTGTTTTTT | CASSSLGRGSNTGELFF
TRBJ1-2 | TRBV9 | NA | NA | TGTGCCAGCAGCAAGCACGGAGGGGACTATGGCTACACCTTC | CASSKHGGDYGYTF
TRBJ2-5 | TRBV7-6 | many | NA | TGTGCCAGCAAGGTTTTCGGGGAGAAAGAGACCCAGTACTTC | CASKVFGEKETQYF
TRBJ1-2 | TRBV4-1 | few | NA | TGCGCCAGCAGCCCGGACAGTGTTGGATATCAAGGCTACACCTTC | CASSPDSVGYQGYTF
TRBJ2-7 | TRBV5-1 | many | NA | TGCGCCAGCAGCCTCACCGGGACGGCAATCTACGAGCAGTACTTC | CASSLTGTAIYEQYF
TRBJ1-2 | TRBV7-2 | few | NA | TGTGCCAGCAGCCAAGGGGACGGCTATGGCTACACCTTC | CASSQGDGYGYTF
TRBJ2-2 | TRBV7-2 | many | NA | TGTGCCAGCACCTACCCGGCCGGGGAGCTGTTTTTT | CASTYPAGELFF
TRBJ1-6 | TRBV24-1 | few | TRBD1 | TGTGCTCCCAGACAGGGGGCAGGATATAATTCACCCCTCCACTTT | CAPRQGAGYNSPLHF
TRBJ1-6 | TRBV7-6 | NA | NA | TGTGCCAGCAGCTATTATGGACAGCGAGGTTCACCCCTCCACTTT | CASSYYGQRGSPLHF
TRBJ2-7 | TRBV7-8 | NA | NA | TGTGCCAGCAGCCAAGATTGGAGGGTTTGGAAAAACGAGCAGTACTTC | CASSQDWRVWKNEQYF
TRBJ2-7 | TRBV6-5 | NA | NA | TGTGCCAGCAGGCAAGGGTGGGAGCAGTACTTC | CASRQGWEQYF
TRBJ2-5 | TRBV12-3/TRBV12-4 | many | NA | TGTGCCAGCAGTTCGAATACGAGAGGGGAGACCCAGTACTTC | CASSSNTRGETQYF
TRBJ2-5 | TRBV10-3 | once | TRBD1 | TGTGCCAGCAGCAAGGACAGGGCCAAGACCCAGTACTTC | CASSKDRAKTQYF
TRBJ2-5 | TRBV15 | NA | TRBD1 | TGTGCCGCCAGCAGCGGGGGACAGGGGGCAGAGACCCAGTACTTC | CAASSGGQGAETQYF
TRBJ2-7 | TRBV5-6 | few | TRBD1 | TGTGCCAGCAGCTTCCGGGACAGCATCGAGCAGTACTTC | CASSFRDSIEQYF
TRBJ1-6 | TRBV12-3/TRBV12-4 | many | TRBD1 | TGTGCCAGCAGTCCCGGGACAGTTGGTTCACCCCTCCACTTT | CASSPGTVGSPLHF
TRBJ2-5 | TRBV25-1 | many | NA | TGTGCCAGCAGTGAAGCTTTGGGAGGTCCCGACCCAGAGACCCAGTACTTC | CASSEALGGPDPETQYF
TRBJ2-5 | TRBV7-8 | few | TRBD2 | TGTGCCAGCAGCTCCGCCGGGGGGGTTATTAGGAGAGAGACCCAGTACTTC | CASSSAGGVIRRETQYF
TRBJ1-6 | TRBV6-2/TRBV6-3 | NA | NA | TGTGCCAGCAGTTACTCTGCGGACCGTATGGACCTCCACTTT | CASSYSADRMDLHF
TRBJ2-5 | TRBV6-9 | NA | NA | TGTGCCAGCAGTGAAGCGTCAGGGGTGGGACAAGAGACCCAGTACTTC | CASSEASGVGQETQYF
TRBJ2-7 | TRBV20-1 | many | NA | TGCAGTGCTCGAAAGCAGGAATTAACCTACGAGCAGTACTTC | CSARKQELTYEQYF
TRBJ1-1 | TRBV19 | NA | NA | TGTGCCAGTAGTATACGAAGAGAGACCGTGGGGGCTGAAGCTTTCTTT | CASSIRRETVGAEAFF
TRBJ2-7 | TRBV4-2 | NA | TRBD2 | TGTGCCAGCAGCCCCCGACTAGCGAGAGCCTACGAGCAGTACTTC | CASSPRLARAYEQYF
TRBJ1-1 | TRBV7-2 | NA | NA | TGTGCCAGCAGCCCGACGAGGGCGGGCACTGAAGCTTTCTTT | CASSPTRAGTEAFF
TRBJ2-6 | TRBV7-9 | NA | NA | TGTGCCAGCAGCGCGAGGGGGGGGGCCAACGTCCTGACTTTC | CASSARGGANVLTF
TRBJ1-2 | TRBV20-1 | few | NA | TGCAGTCCCTCGGAAGGACTCACGGCGGGGGGCTACACCTTC | CSPSEGLTAGGYTF
TRBJ1-1 | TRBV5-1 | many | TRBD1 | TGCGCCAGCAGCCGAGGGGGACAGGAAGCTTTCTTT | CASSRGGQEAFF